This T cell receptor beta chain was captured in a study of T cell responses to AZD1222 COVID-19 vaccine. The study, taken as a whole, reports: Most donors were white British, females outnumbered males, and clonal diversity was possibly underestimated.

With 1 base clipped from V and 4 bases from J, the junction kept 8 bases outside the gene matches. Germline V gene lookup returns CDR1 SGDLS and CDR2 YYNGEE. The CDR3 is made up of 16 amino acids. Using immunoSEQ multiplex PCR, the repertoire was profiled, and TCRdb retains in-frame clones only, with some absent. The table has tens of thousands of clones, about 85% seen once. In the case of this clone: Its antigen is unknown.

The sequencing used peripheral blood, collected on day 0 of AZD1222 vaccination. The chain is built from TRBV9 and TRBJ2-5, with 9 bases fitting TRBD1. This TCR was recovered from an adult in good health. In nucleotides, the CDR3 is TGTGCCAGCAGCGTAATGGACAGGGGAGCAGTAGAGACCCAGTACTTC. Translating it yields CASSVMDRGAVETQYF.